The present TCR beta chain was sequenced within a study of T cell changes during pregnancy in multiple sclerosis. The CDR3 length is 14 residues. V lost 2 bases and J lost 4, with 12 bases in between. Germline V lookup: CDR1 LNHDA, CDR2 SQIVND (reference sequence). This table comes from immunoSEQ multiplex PCR, and its TCRdb copy is limited to in-frame clones, with some not included. Of approximately 35,000 clones listed, almost 95% are singletons. The clonotype was recovered from a female donor with multiple sclerosis, enrolled in a pregnancy study. The rearrangement joins TRBV19 to TRBJ2-7; tentatively, D is TRBD1 (6 bases). The sequencing sample was made of PBMCs (not recorded whether the cells were cultured). CDR3 nucleotide sequence: TGTGCCAGTAGTATAACTCAGGGGCCTTACGAGCAGTACTTC. It translates to CASSITQGPYEQYF.